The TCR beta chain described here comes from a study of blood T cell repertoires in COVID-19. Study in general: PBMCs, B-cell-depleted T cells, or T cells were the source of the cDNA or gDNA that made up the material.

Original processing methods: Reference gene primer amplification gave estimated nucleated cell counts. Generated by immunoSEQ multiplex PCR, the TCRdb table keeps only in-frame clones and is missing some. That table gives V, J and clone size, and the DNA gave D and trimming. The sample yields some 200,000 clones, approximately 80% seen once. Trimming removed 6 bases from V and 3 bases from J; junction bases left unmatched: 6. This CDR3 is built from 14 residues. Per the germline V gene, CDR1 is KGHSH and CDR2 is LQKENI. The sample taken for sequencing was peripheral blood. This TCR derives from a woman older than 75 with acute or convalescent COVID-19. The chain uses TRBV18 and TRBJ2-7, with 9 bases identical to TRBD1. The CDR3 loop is CASSQQGADYEQYF. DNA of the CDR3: TGTGCCAGCTCCCAACAGGGGGCAGACTACGAGCAGTACTTC.